What follows is one T cell receptor beta chain and its context. The data originate from a study of monozygotic twins with inflammatory bowel disease. From the 5' RACE reads, TCRdb lists one entry per CDR3 protein and no DNA. The listing records approximately 420,000 distinct CDR3 sequences. CDR3 length: 11 residues. The germline V gene has CDR1 SGHTA and CDR2 FQGNSA. Source material: blood. This clonotype was obtained from a human donor with ulcerative colitis or Crohn's disease, or a healthy co-twin of an affected twin (not recorded which). This chain links TRBV7-2 with TRBJ2-7. CDR3 residues: CASSSDYEQYF.